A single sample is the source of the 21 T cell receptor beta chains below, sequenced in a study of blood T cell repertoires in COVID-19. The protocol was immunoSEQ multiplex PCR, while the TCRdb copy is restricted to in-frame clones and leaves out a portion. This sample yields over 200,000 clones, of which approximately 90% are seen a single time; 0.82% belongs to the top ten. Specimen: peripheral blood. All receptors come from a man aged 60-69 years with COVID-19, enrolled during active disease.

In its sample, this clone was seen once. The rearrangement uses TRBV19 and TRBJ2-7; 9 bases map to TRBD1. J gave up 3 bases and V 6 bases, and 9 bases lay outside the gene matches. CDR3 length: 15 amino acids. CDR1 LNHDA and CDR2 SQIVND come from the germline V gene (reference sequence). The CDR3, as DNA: TGTGCCAGTAGCCCTAGGGGGACAGGGCTCTACGAGCAGTACTTC. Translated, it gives CASSPRGTGLYEQYF.

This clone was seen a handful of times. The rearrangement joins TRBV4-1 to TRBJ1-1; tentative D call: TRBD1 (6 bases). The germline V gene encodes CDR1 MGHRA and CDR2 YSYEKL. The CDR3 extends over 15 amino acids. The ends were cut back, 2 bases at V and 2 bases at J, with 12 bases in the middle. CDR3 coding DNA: TGCGCCAGCAGCCAAAAAGGGGGACCCAACACTGAAGCTTTCTTT. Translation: CASSQKGGPNTEAFF.

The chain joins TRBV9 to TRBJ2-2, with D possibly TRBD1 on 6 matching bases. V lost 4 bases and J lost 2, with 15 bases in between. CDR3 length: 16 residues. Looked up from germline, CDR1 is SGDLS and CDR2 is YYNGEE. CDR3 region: CASSKVGGLNTGELFF. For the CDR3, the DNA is TGTGCCAGCAGCAAAGTTGGGGGCTTAAACACCGGGGAGCTGTTTTTT.

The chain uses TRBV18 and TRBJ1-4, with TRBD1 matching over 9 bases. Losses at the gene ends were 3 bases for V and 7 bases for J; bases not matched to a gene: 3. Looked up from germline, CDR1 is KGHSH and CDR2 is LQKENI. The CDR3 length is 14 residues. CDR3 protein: CASSPNRGLEKLFF. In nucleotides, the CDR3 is TGTGCCAGCTCACCGAACAGGGGGCTTGAAAAACTGTTTTTT.

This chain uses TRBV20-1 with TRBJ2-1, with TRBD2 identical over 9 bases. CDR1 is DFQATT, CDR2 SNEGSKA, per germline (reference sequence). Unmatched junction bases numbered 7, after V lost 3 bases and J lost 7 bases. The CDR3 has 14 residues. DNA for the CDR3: TGCAGTGCTAGTGATAGCGGGAGTTTAAATGAGCAGTTCTTC. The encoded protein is CSASDSGSLNEQFF.

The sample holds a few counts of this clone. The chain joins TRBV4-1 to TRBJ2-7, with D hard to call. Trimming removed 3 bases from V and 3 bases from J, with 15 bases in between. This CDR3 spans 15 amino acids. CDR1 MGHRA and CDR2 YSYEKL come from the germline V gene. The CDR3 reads CASSQDRIADYEQYF. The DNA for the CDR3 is TGCGCCAGCAGCCAGGATCGGATAGCTGACTACGAGCAGTACTTC.

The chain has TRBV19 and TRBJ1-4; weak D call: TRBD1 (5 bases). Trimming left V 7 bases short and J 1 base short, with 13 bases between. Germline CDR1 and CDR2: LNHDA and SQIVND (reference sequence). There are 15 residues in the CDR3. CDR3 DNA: TGTGCCAGTATGGGAGGGGTTGGAACTAATGAAAAACTGTTTTTT. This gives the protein CASMGGVGTNEKLFF.

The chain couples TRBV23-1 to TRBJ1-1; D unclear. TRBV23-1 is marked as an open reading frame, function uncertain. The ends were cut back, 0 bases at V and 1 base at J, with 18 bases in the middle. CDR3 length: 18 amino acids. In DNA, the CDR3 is TGCGCCAGCAGTCAATCTTCCTCCAGGCCAATCCGGAACACTGAAGCTTTCTTT. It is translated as CASSQSSSRPIRNTEAFF.

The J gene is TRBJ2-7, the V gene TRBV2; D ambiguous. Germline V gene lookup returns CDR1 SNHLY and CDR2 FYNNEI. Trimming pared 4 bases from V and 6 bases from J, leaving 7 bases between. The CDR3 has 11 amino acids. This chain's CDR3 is CASSGSVEQYF. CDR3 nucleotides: TGTGCCAGCAGTGGTTCGGTCGAGCAGTACTTC.

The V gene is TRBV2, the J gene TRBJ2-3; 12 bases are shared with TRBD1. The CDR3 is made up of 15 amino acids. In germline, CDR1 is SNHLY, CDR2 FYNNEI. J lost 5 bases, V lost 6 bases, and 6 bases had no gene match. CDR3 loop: CASSPGTGGKDTQYF. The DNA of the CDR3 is TGTGCCAGCAGCCCCGGGACAGGGGGCAAAGATACGCAGTATTTT.

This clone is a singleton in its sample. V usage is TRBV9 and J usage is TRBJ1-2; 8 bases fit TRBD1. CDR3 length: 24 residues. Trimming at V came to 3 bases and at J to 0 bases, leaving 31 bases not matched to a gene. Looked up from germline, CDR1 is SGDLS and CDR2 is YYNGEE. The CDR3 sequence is CASSDPGQETVRDVRPQSNYGYTF. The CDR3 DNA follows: TGTGCCAGCAGCGACCCGGGACAGGAAACGGTTCGCGACGTTAGGCCTCAGTCTAACTATGGCTACACCTTC. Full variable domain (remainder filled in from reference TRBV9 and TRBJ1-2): DSGVTQTPKHLITATGQRVTLRCSPRSGDLSVYWYQQSLDQGLQFLIQYYNGEERAKGNILERFSAQQFPDLHSELNLSSLELGDSALYFCASSDPGQETVRDVRPQSNYGYTFGSGTRLTVV.

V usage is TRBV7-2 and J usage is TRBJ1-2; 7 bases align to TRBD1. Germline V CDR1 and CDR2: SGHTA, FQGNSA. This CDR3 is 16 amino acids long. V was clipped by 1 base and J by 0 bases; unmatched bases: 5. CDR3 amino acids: CASSLGPTGSNYGYTF. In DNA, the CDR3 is TGTGCCAGCAGCTTAGGGCCGACAGGGTCTAACTATGGCTACACCTTC. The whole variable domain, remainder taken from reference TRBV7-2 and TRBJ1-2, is GAGVSQSPSNKVTEKGKDVELRCDPISGHTALYWYRQSLGQGLEFLIYFQGNSAPDKSGLPSDRFSAERTGGSVSTLTIQRTQQEDSAVYLCASSLGPTGSNYGYTFGSGTRLTVV.

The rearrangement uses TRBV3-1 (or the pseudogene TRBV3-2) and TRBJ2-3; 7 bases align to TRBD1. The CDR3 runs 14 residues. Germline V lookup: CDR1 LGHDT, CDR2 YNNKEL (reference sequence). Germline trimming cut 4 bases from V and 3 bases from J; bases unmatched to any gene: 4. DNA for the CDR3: TGTGCCAGCAGCCGACAGGGTTTGACAGATACGCAGTATTTT. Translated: CASSRQGLTDTQYF.

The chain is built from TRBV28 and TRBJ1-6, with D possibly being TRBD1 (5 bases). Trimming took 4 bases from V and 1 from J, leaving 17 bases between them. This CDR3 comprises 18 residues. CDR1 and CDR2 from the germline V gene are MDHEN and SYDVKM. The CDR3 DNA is TGTGCCAGCAGTTCCCCAGGGCAGGGTGGTTCCTATAATTCACCCCTCCACTTT. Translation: CASSSPGQGGSYNSPLHF.

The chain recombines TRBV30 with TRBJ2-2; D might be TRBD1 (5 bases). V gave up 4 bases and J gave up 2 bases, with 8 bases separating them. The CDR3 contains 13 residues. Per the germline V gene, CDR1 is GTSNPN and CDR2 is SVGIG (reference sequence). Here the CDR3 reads CAWNRGNTGELFF. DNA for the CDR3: TGTGCCTGGAATAGGGGAAACACCGGGGAGCTGTTTTTT.

Here the CDR3 DNA reads TGTGCCAGCTCACCACCTTTCGAGCCCTACGAGCAGTACTTC. The encoded protein is CASSPPFEPYEQYF. The chain combines TRBV18 with TRBJ2-7; D gene ambiguous. Germline V CDR1 and CDR2: KGHSH, LQKENI. The CDR3 spans 14 residues. Trimming stripped 0 bases from V and 2 bases from J, with 8 bases between.

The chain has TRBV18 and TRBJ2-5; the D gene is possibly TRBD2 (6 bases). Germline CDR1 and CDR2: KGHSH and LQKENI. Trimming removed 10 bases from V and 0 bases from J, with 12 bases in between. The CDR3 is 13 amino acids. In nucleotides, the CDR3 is TGTGCCACCTCGGGAGTGTACCAAGAGACCCAGTACTTC. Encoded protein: CATSGVYQETQYF.

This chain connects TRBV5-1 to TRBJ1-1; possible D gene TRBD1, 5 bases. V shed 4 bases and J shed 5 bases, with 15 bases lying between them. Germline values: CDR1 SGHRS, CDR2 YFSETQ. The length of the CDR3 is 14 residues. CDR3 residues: CASSPQGTYTEAFF. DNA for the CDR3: TGCGCCAGCAGCCCCCAAGGGACTTATACTGAAGCTTTCTTT.

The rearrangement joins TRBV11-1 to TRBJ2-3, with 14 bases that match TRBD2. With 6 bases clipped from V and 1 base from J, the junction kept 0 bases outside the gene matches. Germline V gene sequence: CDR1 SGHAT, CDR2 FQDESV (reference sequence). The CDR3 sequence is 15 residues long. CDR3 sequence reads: CASRTSGGGTDTQYF. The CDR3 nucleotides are TGTGCCAGCAGGACTAGCGGGGGGGGCACAGATACGCAGTATTTT.

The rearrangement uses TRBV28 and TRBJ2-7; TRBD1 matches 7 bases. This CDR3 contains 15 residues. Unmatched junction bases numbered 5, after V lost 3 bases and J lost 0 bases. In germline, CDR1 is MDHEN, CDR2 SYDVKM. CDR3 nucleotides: TGTGCCAGCAGTTTCGACAGGGTGAGCTCCTACGAGCAGTACTTC. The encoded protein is CASSFDRVSSYEQYF.

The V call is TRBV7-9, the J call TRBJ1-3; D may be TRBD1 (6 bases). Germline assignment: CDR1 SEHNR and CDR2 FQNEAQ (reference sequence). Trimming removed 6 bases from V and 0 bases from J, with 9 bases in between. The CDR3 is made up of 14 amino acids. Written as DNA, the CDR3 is TGTGCCAGCAGAGGACAGCCCTCTGGAAACACCATATATTTT. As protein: CASRGQPSGNTIYF. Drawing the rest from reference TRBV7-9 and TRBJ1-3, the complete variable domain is DTGVSQNPRHKITKRGQNVTFRCDPISEHNRLYWYRQTLGQGPEFLTYFQNEAQLEKSRLLSDRFSAERPKGSFSTLEIQRTEQGDSAMYLCASRGQPSGNTIYFGEGSWLTVV.